This T cell receptor beta chain derives from a study of identical twins. TCRdb redid the calling of the 5' RACE reads with MiXCR, one entry per CDR3 protein. The sample gives about 520,000 distinct CDR3 sequences, 20% to 25% of which show up once; about 0.93% is in the top ten. Healthy Caucasians alone served as donors. This clonotype was detected only a few times. V lost 1 base and J 3 bases, leaving 13 bases between the germline ends. The CDR3 has 15 amino acids. CDR1 is SEHNR and CDR2 is FQNEAQ in the germline V gene (reference sequence). A further study also used this sample, focusing on T cells expressing NK-cell markers. That report notes: Clones of NKG2C+ T cells that had expanded were of unclear HCMV specificity.

The J gene is TRBJ2-7, the V gene TRBV7-9, with D possibly being TRBD1 or TRBD2 (5 bases each). The sequenced sample was CD4+ T cells sorted from blood. The source of this sequence is a woman aged 18-30 years in good health. The CDR3 protein is CASSLERGFSYEQYF. CDR3 in DNA: TGTGCCAGCAGCTTAGAGAGGGGTTTTAGCTACGAGCAGTACTTC.